These T cell receptor beta chains were read from a single sample in a study of T cell repertoires in cytomegalovirus infection. TCRdb recomputed calls from the reads with MiXCR, one row per CDR3 protein. The sample comprises about 530,000 distinct CDR3 sequences, approximately 25% of which are singletons, and over 10% rests with the top ten. The sequenced sample was PBMCs. All receptors come from a human donor in good health (CMV status not recorded). Some clones in this sample may be carry-over from other donors' samples. Both conserved end residues are part of each CDR3. The D gene is left open where the match is weak.

TRBJ2-3,TRBD2,TRBV20-1,CSARDTLAGPDTQYF
TRBJ1-1,TRBD1,TRBV28,CASSPEKGARTEAFF
TRBJ2-1,TRBD2,TRBV6-2/TRBV6-3,CASSSPGLAGGPPPF
TRBJ2-1,-,TRBV7-2,CASSLTGSTEQFF
TRBJ2-7,TRBD2,TRBV7-8,CASSLLADLSYEQYF
TRBJ1-3,-,TRBV7-2,CASAAGPGNTIYF
TRBJ2-2,-,TRBV7-2,CASSFGLAGELFF
TRBJ2-1,TRBD2,TRBV20-1,CSARDYSGRISSYNEQFF
TRBJ2-5,TRBD2,TRBV30,CAWSAGLAGQETQYF
TRBJ1-4,-,TRBV7-2,CASSLGAGVEKLFF
TRBJ2-2,TRBD1,TRBV10-3,CAIRRQGGDTGELFF
TRBJ1-1,-,TRBV7-2,CASSLFPGGTWSGMNTEAFF
TRBJ2-1,-,TRBV7-2,CASSPAASNEQFF
TRBJ1-3,TRBD1,TRBV7-2,CASSQQTGNSGNTIYF
TRBJ2-3,-,TRBV7-2,CASSRSTDTQYF
TRBJ2-3,TRBD2,TRBV7-2,CASRRTSVTDTQYF
TRBJ2-1,TRBD1,TRBV5-4,CASSRLGQGARNEQFF
TRBJ2-1,TRBD2,TRBV6-2/TRBV6-3,CATKNSGRPEQFF
TRBJ1-2,-,TRBV6-6,CASSSPSGFYGYTF
TRBJ1-5,TRBD1,TRBV24-1,CATSDPGTGPYSNQPQHF
TRBJ2-5,-,TRBV27,CASSFSRKETQYF
TRBJ1-2,-,TRBV7-8,CASSLGIQKGYGYTF
TRBJ2-3,-,TRBV7-8,CASSTGQGFTDTQYF
TRBJ2-1,-,TRBV11-2,CASSHDSGLVKNEQFF
TRBJ2-2,TRBD2,TRBV11-1,CASSLLGLAGAVNTGELFF
TRBJ2-7,-,TRBV20-1,CSASTGDLSYEQYF
TRBJ2-1,TRBD1,TRBV12-3/TRBV12-4,CASSWGDRGHNNNEQFF
TRBJ2-5,TRBD2,TRBV7-6,CASSFVREGETQYF
TRBJ2-1,-,TRBV5-3,CASSATGKGEQFF
TRBJ1-1,-,TRBV7-3,CASRDSENTEAFF
TRBJ2-2,TRBD1,TRBV29-1,CSVGNRGRTGELFF
TRBJ1-1,-,TRBV6-8,CASRLGQRLHTEAFF
TRBJ2-5,-,TRBV19,CASSGQSQETQYF
TRBJ2-3,TRBD1,TRBV15,CATSGTGTGRYYQYF
TRBJ2-1,TRBD1,TRBV5-1,CASSLQGTSYNEQFF
TRBJ1-2,TRBD1,TRBV7-6,CASSTGDRGYTF
TRBJ2-5,TRBD1,TRBV9,CASSGYRGGLVAETQYF
TRBJ1-2,-,TRBV3-1,CASSLKGQFYGYTF
TRBJ1-2,-,TRBV20-1,CSARDHQGSPLTCTF
TRBJ1-2,TRBD1,TRBV28,CASSRTGWGYGYTF
TRBJ1-1,-,TRBV9,CASSGMTNGEAFF
TRBJ1-1,-,TRBV6-2/TRBV6-3,CASSSSIPEAFF
TRBJ2-1,TRBD2,TRBV6-1,CASSWAGVGNEQFF
TRBJ1-1,-,TRBV5-1,CASMDLGGTEAFF
TRBJ1-1,TRBD1,TRBV19,CASRTGALMNTEAFF
TRBJ2-7,TRBD2,TRBV14,CASSQDNPRVAGGFKYEQYF
TRBJ1-1,-,TRBV4-2,CASSQERGLWYKNTEAFF
TRBJ2-3,-,TRBV7-2,CASTIPPSTDTQYF
TRBJ2-3,TRBD1,TRBV7-2,CASSLGLTGGYRTDTQYF
TRBJ1-1,-,TRBV24-1,CATKDSMNTEAFF
TRBJ1-1,-,TRBV7-8,CASSFESQSGTEAFF
TRBJ2-7,TRBD2,TRBV4-2,CASSQDPAGGLSSYEQYF
TRBJ2-3,-,TRBV19,CASRQQGASTDTQYF
TRBJ1-1,-,TRBV7-2,CASSLEGRGTTEAFF
TRBJ2-7,TRBD2,TRBV20-1,CSATTGTSGSIEQYF
TRBJ2-3,-,TRBV7-9,CASSRGDTQYF
TRBJ2-7,TRBD2,TRBV6-6,CASGELAGGSEQYF